Following are 12 T cell receptor beta chains from one sample sequenced in a study of regulatory T cells in long-lasting Graves disease. Described time point: newly diagnosed GD, antithyroid drugs for less than 3 months. Scientists built the TCR library using RNA that was extracted from PBMCs. Through Arm-PCR of CDR3 regions and iRepertoire HTBI primers, TCR beta libraries were built. TCRdb ran MiXCR on the multiplex PCR reads and lists one entry per CDR3 protein. The sample yields some 350,000 distinct CDR3 sequences, about 17% seen once. The same specimen was also included in a second study, on T cells in Graves' hyperthyroidism and ophthalmopathy.

The starting material was peripheral blood mononuclear cells (PBMCs), obtained at new diagnosis, from a patient treated with antithyroid drugs. All receptors derive from a young woman with Graves disease.

This clonotype was detected many times. This rearrangement joins TRBV7-2 to TRBJ2-3; the D is unclear. Germline CDR1 is SGHTA and CDR2 is FQGNSA. The CDR3 totals 16 residues. V was cut by 1 base and J by 2 bases, with 13 bases left in between. CDR3 in DNA: TGTGCCAGCAGCTTAGGGAGTGTGCGCGACACAGATACGCAGTATTTT. Translated: CASSLGSVRDTDTQYF.

This chain uses TRBV27 with TRBJ2-5; TRBD2 might be the D (5 bases). With 3 bases removed from V and 5 bases from J, the gap between germline ends came to 22 bases. There are 17 residues in the CDR3. Looked up from germline, CDR1 is MNHEY and CDR2 is SMNVEV (reference sequence). The CDR3 here is CASSLVGVQARGETQYF. Here the CDR3 DNA reads TGTGCCAGCAGTTTGGTAGGAGTGCAGGCCCGAGGGGAGACCCAGTACTTC.

This clonotype occurred a few times. The CDR3 sequence is CASSLAVPGTPTYEQYF. CDR3 sequence (DNA): TGTGCCAGCAGCTTGGCGGTCCCCGGGACACCAACCTACGAGCAGTACTTC. The V and J genes are TRBV5-5 and TRBJ2-7; D might be TRBD1 (6 bases). The CDR3 covers 17 residues. The ends were cut back, 0 bases at V and 2 bases at J, with 18 bases in the middle. Germline lookup yields CDR1 SGHKS and CDR2 YYEKEE (reference sequence). The complete variable domain, with remaining parts taken from reference TRBV5-5 and TRBJ2-7, reads DAGVTQSPTHLIKTRGQQVTLRCSPISGHKSVSWYQQVLGQGPQFIFQYYEKEERGRGNFPDRFSARQFPNYSSELNVNALLLGDSALYLCASSLAVPGTPTYEQYFGPGTRLTVT.

The CDR3, as DNA: TGTGCCTGGGGGCCCTTGTGGGAGCAGTACTTC. It encodes CAWGPLWEQYF. The chain uses TRBV30 and TRBJ2-7, with D unresolved. V shed 5 bases and J shed 7 bases, with 12 bases lying between them. There are 11 residues in the CDR3. The germline V gene encodes CDR1 GTSNPN and CDR2 SVGIG (reference sequence).

The table lists this clonotype with many counts. The chain carries TRBV9 and TRBJ2-1; D may be TRBD2 (6 bases). Germline V gene data show CDR1 as SGDLS and CDR2 as YYNGEE. CDR3 length equals 14 residues. V lost 4 bases to trimming and J lost 4 bases, with 12 bases between them. The CDR3 region is CASSPPLAYNEQFF. The CDR3, as DNA: TGTGCCAGCAGCCCCCCCCTAGCGTACAATGAGCAGTTCTTC.

This clonotype was counted many times. J is TRBJ2-7 and V is TRBV30; D assignment may be TRBD1 or TRBD2 (6 bases each). Germline V gene lookup returns CDR1 GTSNPN and CDR2 SVGIG (reference sequence). The CDR3 totals 13 residues. V lost 1 base and J 6 bases, leaving 13 bases between the germline ends. The CDR3 here is CAWSAAGGSEQYF. In DNA form, the CDR3 reads TGTGCCTGGAGTGCCGCCGGGGGCAGCGAGCAGTACTTC.

There are a few counts of this clonotype. This chain joins TRBV6-1 and TRBJ2-7; D is ambiguous. Trimming removed 5 bases at V and 3 bases at J, with 17 bases between. Germline CDR1 is MNHNS and CDR2 is SASEGT. The CDR3 consists of 15 residues. CDR3 region: CASSPAQNSGYEQYF. The DNA for the CDR3 is TGTGCCAGCAGTCCCGCGCAAAATTCAGGCTACGAGCAGTACTTC.

This clonotype was observed a handful of times. This chain connects TRBV24-1 to TRBJ2-1; no firm D call. Per germline, CDR1 KGHDR and CDR2 SFDVKD. The germline V and J ends were trimmed by 2 bases and 0 bases, with 10 bases remaining between them. The CDR3 spans 16 residues. This CDR3 is CATSDSGPLSYNEQFF. The CDR3 nucleotides are TGTGCCACCAGTGATTCCGGACCGCTCTCCTACAATGAGCAGTTCTTC.

The chain employs TRBV5-1 and TRBJ1-2, with 8 nucleotides matching TRBD1. The germline gives CDR1 SGHRS, CDR2 YFSETQ. The V segment lost 4 bases and the J segment 8 bases; nucleotides outside the gene matches: 7. The CDR3 extends over 13 amino acids. The DNA for the CDR3 is TGCGCCAGCAGCCGGACAGGGCTTCGCGGCTACACCTTC. Its translation: CASSRTGLRGYTF.

The chain combines TRBV15 with TRBJ1-2, with D unclear. The V gene lost 3 bases and the J gene lost 8 bases, with 13 bases spanning the gap. The germline gives CDR1 LNHNV, CDR2 YYDKDF (reference sequence). The CDR3 length is 13 residues. CDR3 bases: TGTGCCACCAGCAGGGACGCCCCGGTGGGCTACACCTTC. Residues: CATSRDAPVGYTF.

The chain recombines TRBV20-1 with TRBJ2-7; 7 bases match TRBD2. The CDR3 has 14 residues. Germline V gene sequence: CDR1 DFQATT, CDR2 SNEGSKA (reference sequence). With V trimmed by 3 bases and J by 1 base, 6 bases remained unmatched. The DNA of the CDR3 is TGCAGTGCTAGGGGGGGGACCGAATCCTACGAGCAGTACTTC. Its protein is CSARGGTESYEQYF.

CDR3 protein: CASSAWGTQNYEQYF. CDR3 coding DNA: TGTGCCAGCAGCGCTTGGGGGACCCAAAATTACGAGCAGTACTTC. The chain is built from TRBV9 and TRBJ2-7, with D possibly being TRBD1 or TRBD2 (5 bases each). This CDR3 spans 15 amino acids. V was pared by 3 bases and J by 4 bases, with 17 bases between. CDR1 SGDLS and CDR2 YYNGEE come from the germline V gene.